This T cell receptor (beta chain) stems from a study of blood T cell repertoires in COVID-19. Whole-study context: T cells, B-cell-depleted T cells, or PBMCs provided the cDNA or gDNA that served as material.

As processed by the authors: Researchers report that nucleated cell counts were estimated from reference gene primer amplification. Repertoires were generated with immunoSEQ multiplex PCR, while TCRdb's copy carries only in-frame clones and drops some. The V and J calls and clone size are taken from that table; D and trimming were inferred from the DNA. This sample has approximately 300,000 clones, with approximately 86% found just once. Specimen: peripheral blood. The source is a woman aged 45-59 years with active or convalescent COVID-19.

The CDR3 DNA reads as TGCAGCGTTGGGACAGGGGGAGTCTACACCTTC. It specifies CSVGTGGVYTF. The chain combines TRBV29-1 with TRBJ1-2; TRBD1 matches at 10 bases. The CDR3 covers 11 residues. V shed 4 bases and J 10 bases; nucleotides not matched to a gene: 3. The germline gives CDR1 SQVTM, CDR2 ANQGSEA. The full variable domain, completed using reference TRBV29-1 and TRBJ1-2, is SAVISQKPSRDICQRGTSLTIQCQVDSQVTMMFWYRQQPGQSLTLIATANQGSEATYESGFVIDKFPISRPNLTFSTLTVSNMSPEDSSIYLCSVGTGGVYTFGSGTRLTVV.